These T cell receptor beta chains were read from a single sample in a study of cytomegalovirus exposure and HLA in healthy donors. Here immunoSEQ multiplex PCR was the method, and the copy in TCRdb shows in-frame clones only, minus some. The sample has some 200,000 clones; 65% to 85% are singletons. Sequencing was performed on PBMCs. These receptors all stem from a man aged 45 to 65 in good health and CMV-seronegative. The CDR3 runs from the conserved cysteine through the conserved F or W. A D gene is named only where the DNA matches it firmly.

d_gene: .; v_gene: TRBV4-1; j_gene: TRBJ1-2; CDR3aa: CASSQKDSNYGYTF
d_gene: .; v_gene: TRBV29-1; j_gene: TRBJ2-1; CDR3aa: CSTPDGNEQFF
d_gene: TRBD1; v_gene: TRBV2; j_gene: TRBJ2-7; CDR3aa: CASTGTGEREQYF
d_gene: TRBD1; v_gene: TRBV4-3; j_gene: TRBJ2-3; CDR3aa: CASSQGTGESLDTQYF
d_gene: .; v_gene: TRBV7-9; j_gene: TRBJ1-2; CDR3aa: CSSSAEGAGGYTF
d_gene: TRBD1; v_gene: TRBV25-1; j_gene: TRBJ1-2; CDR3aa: CASSDPQTGPYGYTF
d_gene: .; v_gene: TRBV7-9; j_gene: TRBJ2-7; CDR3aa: CASSSNYEQYF
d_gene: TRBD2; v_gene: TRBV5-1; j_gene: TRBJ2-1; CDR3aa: CASGLGPTAGGSYNEQFF
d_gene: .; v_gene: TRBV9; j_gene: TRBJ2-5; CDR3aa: CASSVGGGSGTQYF
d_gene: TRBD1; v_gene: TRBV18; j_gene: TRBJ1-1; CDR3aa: CASSPLDRVVEAFF
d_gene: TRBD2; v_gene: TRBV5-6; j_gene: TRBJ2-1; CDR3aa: CASSSVLAGDYNEQFF
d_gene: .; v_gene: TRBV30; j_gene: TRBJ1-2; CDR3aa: CAWSTGYGYTF
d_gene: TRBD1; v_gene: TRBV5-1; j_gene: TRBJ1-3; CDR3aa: CASSSEGAKGNTIYF
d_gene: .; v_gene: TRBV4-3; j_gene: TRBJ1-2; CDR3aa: CASSQETDSFRGYTF
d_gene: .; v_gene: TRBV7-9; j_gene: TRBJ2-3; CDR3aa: CASSPGGGLDTQYF
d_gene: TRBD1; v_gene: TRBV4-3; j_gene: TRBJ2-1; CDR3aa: CASSQYRDRDNEQFF
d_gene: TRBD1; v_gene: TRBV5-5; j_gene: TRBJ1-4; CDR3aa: CASSRQGNEKLFF
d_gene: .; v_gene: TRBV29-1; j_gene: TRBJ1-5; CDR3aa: CSVKPGSSNQPQHF
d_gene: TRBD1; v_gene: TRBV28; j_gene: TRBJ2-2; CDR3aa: CASSWDRVSTGELFF
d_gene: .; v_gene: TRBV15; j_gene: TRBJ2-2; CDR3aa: CATSRDRGYTGELFF
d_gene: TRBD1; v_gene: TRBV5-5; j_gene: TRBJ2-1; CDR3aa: CASSLRKGANEQFF
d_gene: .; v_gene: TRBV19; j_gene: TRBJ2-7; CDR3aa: CASSIADRNPYEQYF
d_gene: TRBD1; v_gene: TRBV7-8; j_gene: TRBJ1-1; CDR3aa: CASSFIQKRQGVNTEAFF
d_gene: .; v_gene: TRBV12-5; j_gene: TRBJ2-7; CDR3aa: CASGPPGTSYEQYF
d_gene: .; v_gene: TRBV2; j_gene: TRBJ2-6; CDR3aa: CASSEWQVSGANVLTF
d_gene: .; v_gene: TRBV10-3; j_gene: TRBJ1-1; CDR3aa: CAIRVAGTEAFF
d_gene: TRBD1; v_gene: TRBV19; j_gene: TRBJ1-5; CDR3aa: CASSTGTGGRNQPQHF
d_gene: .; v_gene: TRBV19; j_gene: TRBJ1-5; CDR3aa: CATIGRGPYSNQPQHF
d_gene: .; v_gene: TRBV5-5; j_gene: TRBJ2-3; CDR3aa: CASSLYTGLADTQYF
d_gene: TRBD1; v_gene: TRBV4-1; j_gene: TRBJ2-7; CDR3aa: CAGSQDRFSYEQYF
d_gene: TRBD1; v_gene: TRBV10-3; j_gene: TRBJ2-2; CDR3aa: CATSGQINTGELFF
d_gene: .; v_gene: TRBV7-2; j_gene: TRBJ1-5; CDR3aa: CASSRSGGGSYSNQPQHF
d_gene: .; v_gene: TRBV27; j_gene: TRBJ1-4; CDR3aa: CASSLRAGGEKLFF
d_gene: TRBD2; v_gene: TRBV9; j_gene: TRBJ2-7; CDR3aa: CASSATSGGGYEQYF
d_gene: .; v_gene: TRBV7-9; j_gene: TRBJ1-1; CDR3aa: CSSSLARRVNTEAFF
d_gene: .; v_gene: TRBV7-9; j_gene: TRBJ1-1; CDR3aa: CSSSFGQGGNTEAFF
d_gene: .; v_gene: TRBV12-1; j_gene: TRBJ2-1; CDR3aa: CASSQGTSGDNEQFF
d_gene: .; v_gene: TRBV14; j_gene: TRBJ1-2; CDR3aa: CASSQDPGHQQGYTF
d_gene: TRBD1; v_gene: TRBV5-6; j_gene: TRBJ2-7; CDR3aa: CASSLEGASSYEQYF
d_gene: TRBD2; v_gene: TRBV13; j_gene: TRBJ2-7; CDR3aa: CASSLSSGGSYEQYF
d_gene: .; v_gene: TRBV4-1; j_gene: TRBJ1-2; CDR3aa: CASSQPTGPKGYTF
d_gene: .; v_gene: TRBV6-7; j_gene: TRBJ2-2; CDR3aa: CASDEGANTGELFF
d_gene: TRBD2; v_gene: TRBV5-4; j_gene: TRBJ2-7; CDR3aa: CASSTGLATYEQYF
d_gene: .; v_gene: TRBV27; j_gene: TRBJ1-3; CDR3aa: CASSPGQYSGNTIYF
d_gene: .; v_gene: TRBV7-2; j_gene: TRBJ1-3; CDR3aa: CASSPPAAGKFSGNTIYF
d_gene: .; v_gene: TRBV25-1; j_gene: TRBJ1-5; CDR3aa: CASSEAQGRNQPQHF
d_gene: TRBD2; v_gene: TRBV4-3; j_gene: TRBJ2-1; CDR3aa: CASSQAGGGLNEQFF
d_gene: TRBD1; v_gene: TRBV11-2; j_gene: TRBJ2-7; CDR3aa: CASSTRTGGYEQYF
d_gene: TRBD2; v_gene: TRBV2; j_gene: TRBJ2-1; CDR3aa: CARGGDNEQFF
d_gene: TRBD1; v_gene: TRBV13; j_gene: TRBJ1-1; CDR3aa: CASSPGTGAGTEAFF
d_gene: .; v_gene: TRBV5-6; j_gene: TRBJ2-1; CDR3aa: CASSARQFSYNEQFF
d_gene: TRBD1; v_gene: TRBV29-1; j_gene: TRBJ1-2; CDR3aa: CSASTGGSYGYTF